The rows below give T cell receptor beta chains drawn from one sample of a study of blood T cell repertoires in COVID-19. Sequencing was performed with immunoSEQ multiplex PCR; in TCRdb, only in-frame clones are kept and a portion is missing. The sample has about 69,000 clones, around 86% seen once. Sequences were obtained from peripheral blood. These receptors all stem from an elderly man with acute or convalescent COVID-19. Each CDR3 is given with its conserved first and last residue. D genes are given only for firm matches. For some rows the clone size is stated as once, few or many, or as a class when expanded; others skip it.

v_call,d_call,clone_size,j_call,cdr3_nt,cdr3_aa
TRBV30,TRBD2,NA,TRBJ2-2,TGTGCCTGGAGTGTGGCGGGAGGGCCCATCGGGGAGCTGTTTTTT,CAWSVAGGPIGELFF
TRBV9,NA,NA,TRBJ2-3,TGTGCCAGCAGCCCTCAGGTGGCAGATACGCAGTATTTT,CASSPQVADTQYF
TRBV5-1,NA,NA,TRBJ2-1,TGCGCCAGCAGCTTGGATGGAGGGGTCACCTACAATGAGCAGTTCTTC,CASSLDGGVTYNEQFF
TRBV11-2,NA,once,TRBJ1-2,TGTGCCAGCAGCTTAAGCGGGCAGGGTCGGTATGGTGGCTACACCTTC,CASSLSGQGRYGGYTF
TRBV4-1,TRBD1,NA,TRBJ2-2,TGCGCCAGCAGCCAAAGGGGGCAGGGGGTCGGGGAGCTGTTTTTT,CASSQRGQGVGELFF
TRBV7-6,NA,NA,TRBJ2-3,TGTGCCAGCAGCCTTACCTATACAGGGAATACGCAGTATTTT,CASSLTYTGNTQYF
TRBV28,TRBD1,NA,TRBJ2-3,TGTGCCAGCAGTTCCGGGACAGGGGGCACAGATACGCAGTATTTT,CASSSGTGGTDTQYF
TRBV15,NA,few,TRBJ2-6,TGTGCCACCAGCACCTCAAGGCAGGGGACTGGGGCCAACGTCCTGACTTTC,CATSTSRQGTGANVLTF
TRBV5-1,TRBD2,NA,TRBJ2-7,TGCGCCAGCATGATTCAGGGAGGGTCCTACGAGCAGTACTTC,CASMIQGGSYEQYF
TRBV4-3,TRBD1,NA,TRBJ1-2,TGCGCCAGCAGCCAAGATAGTAACAGGGGGCGTTCAAACACCTTC,CASSQDSNRGRSNTF
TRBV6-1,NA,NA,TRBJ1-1,TGTGCCAGCAGTGAAGCTCCCCAGGGAACTGAAGCTTTCTTT,CASSEAPQGTEAFF
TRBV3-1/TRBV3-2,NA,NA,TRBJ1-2,TGTGCCAGCAGCCAAGTAGGGGGAACACCCTATGGCTACACCTTC,CASSQVGGTPYGYTF
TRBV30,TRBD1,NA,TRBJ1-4,TGTGCCTGGAGTCCCACGGGACAGGGGTTCGGAAAACTGTTTTTT,CAWSPTGQGFGKLFF
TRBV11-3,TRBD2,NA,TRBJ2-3,TGTGCCAGCAGCACGGCGGGACTACGGAGCACAGATACGCAGTATTTT,CASSTAGLRSTDTQYF
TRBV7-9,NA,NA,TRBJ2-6,TGTGCCGGACAAACAGGTTCTGGGGCCAACGTCCTGACTTTC,CAGQTGSGANVLTF
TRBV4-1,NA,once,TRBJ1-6,TGCGCCAGCACCGAATGGACACCTTATAATTCACCCCTCCACTTT,CASTEWTPYNSPLHF
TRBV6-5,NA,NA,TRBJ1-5,TGTGCCAGCAGTTACGGCAGGGGAAGCAATCAGCCCCAGCATTTT,CASSYGRGSNQPQHF
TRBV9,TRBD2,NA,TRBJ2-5,TGTGCCAGCAGCGTAGGGGGACTAGCGACGGAGACCCAGTACTTC,CASSVGGLATETQYF
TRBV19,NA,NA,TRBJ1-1,TGTGCCAGTAGCCTAATCTTAACAGGAATGAACACTGAAGCTTTCTTT,CASSLILTGMNTEAFF
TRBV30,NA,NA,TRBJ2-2,TGTGCCTGCTCGACCGGGGAGCTGTTTTTT,CACSTGELFF
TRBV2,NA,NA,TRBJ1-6,TGTGCCAGCAGTGAAGCGATGTCCGAGACACCCCTCCACTTT,CASSEAMSETPLHF
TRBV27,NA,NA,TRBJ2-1,TGTGCCAGCAGTCTCCTACAGGGAACGAATGAGCAGTTCTTC,CASSLLQGTNEQFF
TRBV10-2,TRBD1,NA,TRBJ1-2,TGCGCCAGCAAGAATTTAGGGGGCGGCTATGGCTACACCTTC,CASKNLGGGYGYTF
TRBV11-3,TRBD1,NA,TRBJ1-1,TGTGCCAGCAGCCAAGGGGGCACCCCGGGAGCTTTCTTT,CASSQGGTPGAFF
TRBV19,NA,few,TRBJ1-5,TGTGCCAGTGGGGATGGGACAAGCCTTTATAGCAATCAGCCCCAGCATTTT,CASGDGTSLYSNQPQHF
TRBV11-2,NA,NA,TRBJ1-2,TGTGCCAGCAGCTTACGGGGAGGATTGGACTATGGCTACACCTTC,CASSLRGGLDYGYTF